These 5 T cell receptor beta chains were sequenced from one sample in a study of T cells in Graves' hyperthyroidism and ophthalmopathy. Amplified TCR beta CDR3 regions derived from RNA transcripts. HTBI primers were the set used in a first-round RT-PCR of the TCR CDR3. MiXCR, run by TCRdb on the multiplex PCR reads, gives a single entry per CDR3 protein. The repertoire includes 600,000 to 900,000 distinct CDR3 sequences, about a sixth of them detected once, and around 8% sits in the top ten. Sequencing was done on a sample of blood. All receptors derive from a man aged 18 to 35 with Graves' hyperthyroidism.

This clonotype was picked up many times. The gene calls are TRBV12-3 or TRBV12-4 and TRBJ2-7; D remains unclear. The CDR3 sequence is 14 residues long. The V and J ends lost 5 bases and 2 bases respectively, with 13 bases between them. The CDR3 coding sequence is TGTGCCAGCAGTGCCAACACGGCCCCCTACGAGCAGTACTTC. Encoded protein: CASSANTAPYEQYF.

This chain connects TRBV9 to TRBJ1-2, with a tentative D call TRBD1 (6 bases). V was clipped by 3 bases and J by 8 bases, with 17 bases between them. Germline loops: CDR1 SGDLS, CDR2 YYNGEE. This CDR3 is built from 14 residues. The CDR3, as DNA: TGTGCCAGCAGCGGACCCAGGGGTCTAGGCGGCTACACCTTC. Translated: CASSGPRGLGGYTF.

The table lists this clonotype with many counts. V usage is TRBV15 and J usage is TRBJ2-1; the match to TRBD2 covers 8 bases. The junction had 5 bases not matched to a gene; V was cut back by 0 bases and J by 7 bases. The CDR3 is 15 residues long. Germline CDR1 reads LNHNV; CDR2 reads YYDKDF (reference sequence). The CDR3 spells CATSRESGSYNEQFF. The CDR3 nucleotides are TGTGCCACCAGCAGAGAGAGCGGGAGTTATAATGAGCAGTTCTTC.

This clonotype appeared a few times. The rearrangement joins TRBV19 to TRBJ2-4; 9 nucleotides agree with TRBD1. V was pared by 7 bases and J by 15 bases, with 13 bases of the junction left unmatched. This CDR3 has 13 amino acids. CDR1 is LNHDA and CDR2 is SQIVND in the germline V gene (reference sequence). CDR3 sequence: CASKPRDRADLYF. CDR3 coding DNA: TGTGCCAGTAAGCCTCGGGACAGGGCCGATTTGTACTTC.

In this sample, this clonotype turned up a few times. The chain uses TRBV19 and TRBJ2-1, with TRBD2 identical over 12 bases. In germline, CDR1 is LNHDA, CDR2 SQIVND (reference sequence). The CDR3 runs 15 residues. The V and J ends lost 9 bases and 9 bases, in that order; junction bases with no gene match: 12. The CDR3 coding sequence is TGTGCCAGCTCGGGACTAGCGGGCCTAGAGGGTGAGCAGTTCTTC. Residues: CASSGLAGLEGEQFF.